This T cell receptor beta chain came from a study of shared clonotypes between healthy human individuals. Study-level information: The donor group consisted of a couple of women and a few men, aged 18 to 49. Study-wide points: Sequencing depth was a factor that was expected to affect clonotype sharing among donors. Researchers found naive subsets generally carried larger estimated richness than memory subsets.

Details on this clone: Its cognate antigen is unknown.

V was pared by 6 bases and J by 7 bases, with 10 bases of the junction left unmatched. The germline CDR1 and CDR2 sequences are MNHEY and SVGAGI. The CDR3 spans 14 residues. Donors, healthy HIV-negative adults, lacked recent acute infections or vaccinations. Only in-frame clones appear in the TCRdb table, and some are missing; sequencing was by immunoSEQ multiplex PCR. The sample yields about 990,000 clones, around 78% seen once. The chain employs TRBV6-5 and TRBJ2-7, with TRBD1 matching over 9 bases. The material sequenced was memory CD4+ T cells from PBMCs. Noted subset: CD45RA-negative fraction. This TCR was sampled from a man younger than 35 in good health. Some clones in this sample may be carry-over from other donors' samples. CDR3 region: CASRPTGQGKEQYF. Written as DNA, the CDR3 is TGTGCCAGCAGACCCACGGGACAGGGTAAAGAGCAGTACTTC.